This T cell receptor beta chain originates from a study of blood T cell repertoires in COVID-19. Study at large: Donors in the United States, Italy and Spain gave samples during acute or convalescent COVID-19. From T cells, B-cell-depleted T cells, or PBMCs came the material, which was cDNA or gDNA.

Generated by immunoSEQ multiplex PCR, the TCRdb table keeps only in-frame clones and is missing some. The sample records fewer than 65,000 clones, approximately 80% being singletons. It was during active infection that Seattle patients were enrolled and then longitudinally followed. This clonotype was sampled from a man aged 25-45 years with COVID-19, enrolled during active disease. The sequencing sample was made of peripheral blood.

The CDR3 DNA reads as TGTGCCAGCAGCAAAGGACAACCCCCTCCGGGCAATCAGCCCCAGCATTTT. This gives the protein CASSKGQPPPGNQPQHF. The chain carries TRBV21-1 and TRBJ1-5; the table's D gene call, TRBD1, was not cross checked with the DNA. TRBV21-1 is a listed pseudogene. The CDR3 runs 17 residues.